This entry lists 25 T cell receptor beta chains sequenced from one sample in a study of radiotherapy plus CTLA-4 blockade in lung cancer. Using immunoSEQ multiplex PCR, the repertoire was profiled, and TCRdb retains in-frame clones only, with some absent. The data hold approximately 99,000 clones, with 70% to 90% observed a single time. The sequencing used peripheral blood, collected from a patient treated with radiotherapy plus ipilimumab. Receptor source: a human donor with non-small cell lung cancer that progressed on radiotherapy plus ipilimumab.

The J gene is TRBJ2-1, the V gene TRBV10-3; D may correspond to TRBD1 or TRBD2 (5 bases each). V lost 0 bases and J lost 10, with 22 bases in between. CDR3 size: 17 residues. In germline, CDR1 is ENHRY, CDR2 SYGVKD. The CDR3 here is CAISESGVPPLGWEQFF. The CDR3 region has the DNA TGTGCCATCAGTGAGTCGGGGGTCCCCCCTCTGGGGTGGGAGCAGTTCTTC.

The gene calls are TRBV7-9 and TRBJ1-1; D is unresolved. V shed 4 bases and J shed 0 bases, with 12 bases lying between them. Germline lookup yields CDR1 SEHNR and CDR2 FQNEAQ (reference sequence). The CDR3 length is 15 residues. The CDR3 DNA sequence: TGTGCCAGCAGCTCGGAAAGGGAAATGAACACTGAAGCTTTCTTT. It specifies CASSSEREMNTEAFF.

J is TRBJ2-5 and V is TRBV7-6; possibly TRBD1 or TRBD2 for D (5 bases each). The better agreement between TRBJ2-7 and the DNA end casts doubt on the J call. The CDR3 runs 15 residues. In germline, CDR1 is SGHVS, CDR2 FNYEAQ. CDR3 in amino acids: CASSQRGDLASEQYF. The CDR3 DNA reads as TGTGCCAGCAGCCAGAGAGGGGACCTCGCGTCCGAGCAGTACTTC.

The rearrangement joins TRBV6-6 to TRBJ2-7; D is undetermined. The germline V gene has CDR1 MNHNY and CDR2 SVGAGI (reference sequence). The CDR3 is 11 residues long. Deletions cut 6 bases from V and 2 bases from J, with 5 bases between. This CDR3 is CASRTTYEQYF. In DNA form, the CDR3 reads TGTGCCAGCAGGACCACCTACGAGCAGTACTTC.

V gene TRBV18 combines with J gene TRBJ2-5, with unresolved D. Deletions cut 4 bases from V and 5 bases from J, with 8 bases between. This CDR3 is built from 12 residues. Germline CDR1 is KGHSH and CDR2 is LQKENI. This CDR3 reads CASSRDRETQYF. CDR3 sequence (DNA): TGTGCCAGCTCACGAGATAGGGAGACCCAGTACTTC.

The chain joins TRBV5-6 to TRBJ2-3; D is possibly TRBD1 (7 bases). There are 17 residues in the CDR3. Looked up from germline, CDR1 is SGHDT and CDR2 is YYEEEE. V was clipped by 2 bases and J by 3 bases, with 19 bases between them. CDR3 DNA sequence: TGTGCCAGCAGCTTCGGGTCAGGGGGGATTCCAACAGATACGCAGTATTTT. It specifies CASSFGSGGIPTDTQYF.

This clone is a singleton in its sample. Distinct nucleotide sequences in the sample also encode this CDR3. The chain has TRBV5-1 and TRBJ2-1; D perhaps matches TRBD1 (6 bases). The germline V gene encodes CDR1 SGHRS and CDR2 YFSETQ. Trimming left V 2 bases short and J 7 bases short, with 25 bases between. The CDR3 totals 18 residues. CDR3 nucleotide sequence: TGCGCCAGCAGCTTACTCCCCCTCTTGGGGGCCTTGGGGAATGAGCAGTTCTTC. Residues: CASSLLPLLGALGNEQFF.

This chain uses TRBV6-5 with TRBJ1-2; TRBD1 is a possible D gene (5 bases). This CDR3 contains 13 residues. V lost 6 bases and J lost 6, with 14 bases in between. Germline loops: CDR1 MNHEY, CDR2 SVGAGI. The CDR3 sequence is CASSLDSLDGYTF. The CDR3, as DNA: TGTGCCAGCAGCCTCGACAGTCTGGATGGCTACACCTTC.

The V call is TRBV7-8, the J call TRBJ2-7; 11 bases align to TRBD1. Germline V gene lookup returns CDR1 SGHVS and CDR2 FQNEAQ. The CDR3 totals 15 residues. J gave up 2 bases and V 5 bases, and 5 bases lay outside the gene matches. The CDR3 DNA follows: TGTGCCAGCAGCCGGACAGGGGGCGACACCTACGAGCAGTACTTC. Translating it yields CASSRTGGDTYEQYF.

As concerns this clone: The germline gene is not matched at one end of the junction; a read error may be the cause. The chain employs TRBV6-1 and TRBJ2-7; 7 positions match TRBD2. In germline, CDR1 is MNHNS, CDR2 SASEGT. The CDR3 runs 12 residues. The CDR3: CASREVGGEQYF. The DNA of the CDR3 is TGTGCCAGCAGAGAAGTGGGGGGGGAGCAGTACTTC.

The rearrangement links TRBV9 to TRBJ2-1; TRBD2 aligns across 9 bases. V shed 0 bases, J shed 7 bases, and the junction held 17 bases outside the gene matches. The germline CDR1 and CDR2 sequences are SGDLS and YYNGEE. The CDR3 runs 19 residues. The CDR3 here is CASSVVDWGGASGKNEQFF. The CDR3 bases are TGTGCCAGCAGCGTAGTAGACTGGGGGGGCGCTAGCGGGAAAAATGAGCAGTTCTTC.

The rearrangement links TRBV6-6 to TRBJ1-5; D unresolved. V lost 0 bases and J lost 0, with 9 bases in between. CDR1 is MNHNY and CDR2 is SVGAGI in the germline V gene (reference sequence). The CDR3 spans 16 residues. The CDR3 here is CASSYSFRGSNQPQHF. The CDR3 coding sequence is TGTGCCAGCAGTTACTCCTTCCGGGGTAGCAATCAGCCCCAGCATTTT.

This clone was seen a single time. CDR3 amino acids: CASSNYNEQFF. The CDR3 coding sequence is TGTGCCAGCTCCAACTACAATGAGCAGTTCTTC. V gene TRBV27 combines with J gene TRBJ2-1; the D is unclear. Trimming took off 8 bases at V and 3 bases at J, with 5 bases between the two ends. The CDR3 runs to 11 residues. Germline CDR1 MNHEY, CDR2 SMNVEV (reference sequence).

The chain joins TRBV29-1 to TRBJ2-2, with TRBD1 matching 8 bases. Germline-derived CDR1 and CDR2 are SQVTM and ANQGSEA. The CDR3 is made up of 16 amino acids. J was trimmed by 2 bases and V by 5 bases; bases with no gene match: 10. The CDR3 sequence: CSVRATGGSNTGELFF. Written as DNA, the CDR3 is TGCAGCGTTCGTGCTACAGGGGGGAGCAACACCGGGGAGCTGTTTTTT.

DNA for the CDR3: TGTGCCTGGAGTCGGGCCGGGGAGCTGTTTTTT. This codes for CAWSRAGELFF. The V call is TRBV30, the J call TRBJ2-2; the D is unclear. Germline CDR1 is GTSNPN and CDR2 is SVGIG (reference sequence). V was pared by 2 bases and J by 6 bases, with 4 bases between. The CDR3 runs 11 residues.

The chain has TRBV14 and TRBJ2-1; D call uncertain. The V end was cut by 5 bases, the J end by 2 bases, with 7 bases between. The CDR3 is made up of 13 amino acids. The germline V gene has CDR1 SGHDN and CDR2 FVKESK. This CDR3 is CASSETTYNEQFF. CDR3 sequence (DNA): TGTGCCAGCAGCGAAACTACCTACAATGAGCAGTTCTTC.

The chain links TRBV5-1 to TRBJ2-5, with 12 nucleotides matching TRBD2. The CDR3 is 16 residues long. Germline CDR1 is SGHRS and CDR2 is YFSETQ. V lost 2 bases and J lost 2; bases outside the gene matches: 4. The CDR3: CASSFRLAGVQETQYF. The CDR3 nucleotides read TGCGCCAGCAGCTTCCGACTAGCGGGGGTGCAAGAGACCCAGTACTTC. The whole variable domain, filled in from reference TRBV5-1 and TRBJ2-5, reads KAGVTQTPRYLIKTRGQQVTLSCSPISGHRSVSWYQQTPGQGLQFLFEYFSETQRNKGNFPGRFSGRQFSNSRSEMNVSTLELGDSALYLCASSFRLAGVQETQYFGPGTRLLVL.

This clone came up once. The rearrangement uses TRBV27 and TRBJ2-7, with a weak D call TRBD1 (6 bases). Germline CDR1 is MNHEY and CDR2 is SMNVEV (reference sequence). V was pared by 2 bases and J by 7 bases, with 12 bases between. The CDR3 is 13 amino acids. CDR3 DNA: TGTGCCAGCAGTTTAGGGCAGGGGAGTGAGCAGTACTTC. Its translation is CASSLGQGSEQYF.

The count of this clone is one. The chain combines TRBV27 with TRBJ1-2; D not resolved. The germline gives CDR1 MNHEY, CDR2 SMNVEV (reference sequence). CDR3 length: 14 amino acids. Trimming cost V 0 bases and J 7 bases, with 12 bases left between them. The CDR3 is CASSLSTLVGGYTF. CDR3 DNA: TGTGCCAGCAGTTTATCGACGCTGGTTGGTGGCTACACCTTC.

The chain links TRBV5-4 to TRBJ2-5; tentatively, D is TRBD2 (5 bases). Germline CDR1 reads SGHNT; CDR2 reads YYREEE (reference sequence). V gave up 0 bases and J gave up 4 bases, with 7 bases separating them. The CDR3 extends over 13 amino acids. CDR3 coding DNA: TGTGCCAGCAGCTTGGCTAGCAGAGAGACCCAGTACTTC. Translation: CASSLASRETQYF.

V is TRBV7-2 and J is TRBJ2-1; D not certain. This CDR3 comprises 13 residues. Germline CDR1 and CDR2: SGHTA and FQGNSA. Trimming took off 2 bases at V and 16 bases at J, with 18 bases between the two ends. The chain's CDR3 is CASSLQLETVRFF. CDR3 DNA: TGTGCCAGCAGCTTACAGTTGGAGACGGTGCGTTTCTTC. Full variable domain (outside the CDR3, taken from reference TRBV7-2 and TRBJ2-1): GAGVSQSPSNKVTEKGKDVELRCDPISGHTALYWYRQSLGQGLEFLIYFQGNSAPDKSGLPSDRFSAERTGGSVSTLTIQRTQQEDSAVYLCASSLQLETVRFFGPGTRLTVL.

This clone was picked up a small number of times. The chain recombines TRBV25-1 with TRBJ2-7; 8 bases align to TRBD2. V shed 4 bases and J 3 bases; nucleotides not matched to a gene: 11. The CDR3 length is 16 residues. Germline CDR1 and CDR2: MGHDK and SYGVNS. The CDR3: CASSVLRGGDYYEQYF. The CDR3, as DNA: TGTGCCAGCAGTGTGCTCCGGGGGGGGGATTACTACGAGCAGTACTTC.

The chain combines TRBV2 with TRBJ2-4; D unresolved. Germline V gene data show CDR1 as SNHLY and CDR2 as FYNNEI. V gave up 3 bases and J gave up 1 base, with 7 bases separating them. The CDR3 is made up of 14 amino acids. The CDR3 DNA reads as TGTGCCAGCAGTGAGAAGGTTGCCAAAAACATTCAGTACTTC. Its protein product is CASSEKVAKNIQYF.

The rearrangement links TRBV29-1 to TRBJ1-1; 8 bases match TRBD1. The junction had 8 bases not matched to a gene; V was cut back by 6 bases and J by 5 bases. The CDR3 totals 13 residues. The germline CDR1 and CDR2 sequences are SQVTM and ANQGSEA. The CDR3 loop reads CSVATTGGTEAFF. DNA of the CDR3: TGCAGCGTGGCTACTACAGGGGGAACTGAAGCTTTCTTT.

This CDR3 reads CASSLGLRTDTQYF. The CDR3 DNA reads as TGTGCCAGCAGCCTCGGACTTCGCACAGATACGCAGTATTTT. This chain links TRBV6-4 with TRBJ2-3; the D gene is possibly TRBD2 (5 bases). The CDR3 totals 14 residues. Trimming cost V 6 bases and J 1 base, with 11 bases left between them. Germline V lookup: CDR1 MRHNA, CDR2 SNTAGT.